Sequencing of this T cell receptor beta chain was carried out in a study of CD8+CD57+ T cells in acquired aplastic anemia (dated by TCRdb to the late 2010s). Regarding the study in general: Extracted DNA from sorted CD4+ and CD8+ cells averaged approximately 3 ug, ranging from roughly 0.17 to 27.4 ug. Healthy donor samples averaged around 9.8 million reads for CD4+ and 11 million to 14 million for CD8+ cells.

Profiling of TCR beta VDJ combinations and CDR3 sequences used genomic DNA as the template. TCR repertoire sequencing was run on an Illumina HiSeq 2000. As for the authors' bioinformatics: Repertoires were assessed using TRBV/TRBJ rearrangement plots, CDR3 size and DJ length profiles, and Simpson's diversity index. The immunodominant clone was defined as the most abundant DNA sequence in deep sequencing data. CDR3 amino acid sequences were screened for sharing across subjects and compared with published repertoires and the VDJdb database. The raw public reads went through TCRdb reprocessing: fastp at Q25, MiXCR clone calling, in-frame beta chains kept. Under each unique CDR3 protein, matching rows form one entry showing the most common genes and DNA. V and J calls and clone size were set by TCRdb, not the authors. Across this sample there are 200,000 to 250,000 distinct CDR3 sequences, with about 59% seen only once. The ten biggest clones cover around 28% of the sample.

In the germline V gene (reference sequence), CDR1 corresponds to LNHNV and CDR2 to YYDKDF. At the junction V is shortened by 2 bases and J by 3 bases; bases outside the gene matches: 7. The CDR3 contains 15 residues, cysteine and phenylalanine counted. Of the read, only the CDR3 DNA is kept; its 45 bases are in frame from base 1. TCR repertoires of sorted CD4+ and CD8+ blood T cells from severe aplastic anemia patients and healthy subjects were deep-sequenced in the study. Ficoll-Paque density gradient centrifugation was used to isolate peripheral blood mononuclear cells. Before DNA extraction, CD4+ and CD8+ T cells were sorted by FACS or by magnetic beads. Overall results and qualifications from the work: Roughly 29 CD8+ CDR3 sequences were found in both patients and controls but appeared to be highly expressed in patients and within the immunodominant clones of the patients. Patients and healthy controls showed no significant difference in CD8+ Simpson's diversity (P=0.060).

The table lists this clonotype with a few counts. Its antigen is currently not known. The input lacks base qualities; no much larger clone sits a single base away. This sequence uses TRBV15 and TRBJ2-7, and 7 bases in between align with TRBD1. Sequences were obtained from sorted CD4+, CD8+, or CD8+CD57+ T cells (not recorded which) from PBMCs. This clonotype originated in a human donor in good health. The encoded CDR3 is CATSRPPTGDYEQYF. The DNA sequence reads TGTGCCACCAGCAGACCCCCTACAGGGGACTACGAGCAGTACTTC.